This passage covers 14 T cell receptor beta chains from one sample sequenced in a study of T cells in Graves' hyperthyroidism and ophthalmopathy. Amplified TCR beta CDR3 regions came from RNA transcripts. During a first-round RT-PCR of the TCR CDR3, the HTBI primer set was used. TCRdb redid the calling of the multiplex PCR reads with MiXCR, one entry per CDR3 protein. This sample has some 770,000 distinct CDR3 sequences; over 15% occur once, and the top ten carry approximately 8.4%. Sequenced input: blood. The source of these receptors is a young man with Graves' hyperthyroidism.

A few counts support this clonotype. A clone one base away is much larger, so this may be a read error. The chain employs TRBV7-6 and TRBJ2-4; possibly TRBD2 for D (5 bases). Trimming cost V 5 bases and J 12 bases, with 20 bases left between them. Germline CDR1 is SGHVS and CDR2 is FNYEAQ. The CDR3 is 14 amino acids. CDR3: CASSKGVDGSTQYF. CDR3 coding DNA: TGTGCCAGCAGCAAGGGAGTCGACGGTAGCACTCAGTACTTC.

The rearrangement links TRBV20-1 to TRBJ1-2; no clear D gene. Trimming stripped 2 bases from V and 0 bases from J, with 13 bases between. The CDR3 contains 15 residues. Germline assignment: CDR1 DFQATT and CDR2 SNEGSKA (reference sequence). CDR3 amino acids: CSARSPGGPNYGYTF. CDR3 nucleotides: TGCAGTGCTAGATCCCCGGGCGGGCCTAACTATGGCTACACCTTC.

The CDR3 coding sequence is TGTGCCAGCAGGGTGGGACAGCCTTACGAGCAGTACTTC. The encoded protein is CASRVGQPYEQYF. The rearrangement uses TRBV6-1 and TRBJ2-7, with 7 bases matching TRBD1. CDR1 and CDR2 from the germline V gene are MNHNS and SASEGT. With 6 bases clipped from V and 4 bases from J, the junction kept 6 bases outside the gene matches. This CDR3 comprises 13 residues.

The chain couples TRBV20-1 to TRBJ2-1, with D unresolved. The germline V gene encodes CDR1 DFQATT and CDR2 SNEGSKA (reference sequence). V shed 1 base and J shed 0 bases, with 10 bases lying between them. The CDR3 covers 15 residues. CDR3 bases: TGCAGTGCTAGAGGCGAATTTGTCTCCTACAATGAGCAGTTCTTC. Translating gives CSARGEFVSYNEQFF.

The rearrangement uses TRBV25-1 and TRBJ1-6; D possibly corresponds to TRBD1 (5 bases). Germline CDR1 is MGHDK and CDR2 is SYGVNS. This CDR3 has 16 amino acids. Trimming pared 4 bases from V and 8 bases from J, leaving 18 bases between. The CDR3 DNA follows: TGTGCCAGCAGTGCCTACAGGTTCCGAGGGGATTCACCCCTCCACTTT. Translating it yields CASSAYRFRGDSPLHF. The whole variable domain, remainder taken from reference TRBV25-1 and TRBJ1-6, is EADIYQTPRYLVIGTGKKITLECSQTMGHDKMYWYQQDPGMELHLIHYSYGVNSTEKGDLSSESTVSRIRTEHFPLTLESARPSHTSQYLCASSAYRFRGDSPLHFGNGTRLTVT.

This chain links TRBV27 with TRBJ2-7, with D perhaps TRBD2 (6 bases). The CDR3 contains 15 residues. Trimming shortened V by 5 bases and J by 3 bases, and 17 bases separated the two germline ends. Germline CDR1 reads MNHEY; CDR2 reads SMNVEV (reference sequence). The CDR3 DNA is TGTGCCAGCAGTGCCACCCGGGGACTCGGCTACGAGCAGTACTTC. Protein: CASSATRGLGYEQYF.

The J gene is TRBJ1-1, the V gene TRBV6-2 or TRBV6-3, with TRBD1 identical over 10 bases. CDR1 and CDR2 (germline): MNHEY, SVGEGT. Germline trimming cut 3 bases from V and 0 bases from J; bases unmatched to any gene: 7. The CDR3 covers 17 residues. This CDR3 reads CASSYSGQGYMNTEAFF. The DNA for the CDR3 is TGTGCCAGCAGTTATTCGGGACAGGGGTACATGAACACTGAAGCTTTCTTT.

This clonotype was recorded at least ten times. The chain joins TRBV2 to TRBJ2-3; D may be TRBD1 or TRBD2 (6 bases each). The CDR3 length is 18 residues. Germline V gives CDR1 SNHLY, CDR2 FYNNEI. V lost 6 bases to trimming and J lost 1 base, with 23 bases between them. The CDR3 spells CASRSLLGGTSCTDTQYF. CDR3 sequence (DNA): TGTGCCAGCAGGAGCCTCTTAGGGGGGACCTCGTGCACAGATACGCAGTATTTT.

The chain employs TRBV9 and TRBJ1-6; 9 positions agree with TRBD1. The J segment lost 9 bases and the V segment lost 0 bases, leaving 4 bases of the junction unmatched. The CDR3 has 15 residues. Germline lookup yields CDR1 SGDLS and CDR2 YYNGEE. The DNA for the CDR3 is TGTGCCAGCAGCGTAGGGGGACAGGGAACTTCACCCCTCCACTTT. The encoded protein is CASSVGGQGTSPLHF.

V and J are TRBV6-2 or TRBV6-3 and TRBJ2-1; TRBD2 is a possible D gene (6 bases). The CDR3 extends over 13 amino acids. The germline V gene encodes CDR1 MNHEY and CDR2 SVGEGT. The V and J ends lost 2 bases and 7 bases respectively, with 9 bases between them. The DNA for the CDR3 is TGTGCCAGCAGTTACAGGCGGGGAAATGAGCAGTTCTTC. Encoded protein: CASSYRRGNEQFF.

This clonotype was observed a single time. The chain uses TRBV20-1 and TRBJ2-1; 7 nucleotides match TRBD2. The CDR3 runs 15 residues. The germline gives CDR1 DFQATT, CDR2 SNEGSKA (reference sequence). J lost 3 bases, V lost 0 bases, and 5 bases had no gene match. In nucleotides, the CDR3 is TGCAGTGCTAGAGATCAACGCGGGAGCTACAATGAGCAGTTCTTC. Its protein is CSARDQRGSYNEQFF.

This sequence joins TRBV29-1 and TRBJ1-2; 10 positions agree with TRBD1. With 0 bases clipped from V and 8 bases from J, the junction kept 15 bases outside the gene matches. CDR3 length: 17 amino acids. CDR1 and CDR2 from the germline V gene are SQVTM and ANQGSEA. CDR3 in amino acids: CSVEDWGTGQGRGGYTF. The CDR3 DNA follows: TGCAGCGTTGAAGATTGGGGGACGGGACAGGGGCGAGGAGGCTACACCTTC.

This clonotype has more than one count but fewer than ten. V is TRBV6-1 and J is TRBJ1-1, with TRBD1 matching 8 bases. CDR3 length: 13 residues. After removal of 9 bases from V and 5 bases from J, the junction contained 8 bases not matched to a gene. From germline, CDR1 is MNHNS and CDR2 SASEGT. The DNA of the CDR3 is TGTGCCAGTGACCAGGGGGCGTGGACTGAAGCTTTCTTT. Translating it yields CASDQGAWTEAFF.

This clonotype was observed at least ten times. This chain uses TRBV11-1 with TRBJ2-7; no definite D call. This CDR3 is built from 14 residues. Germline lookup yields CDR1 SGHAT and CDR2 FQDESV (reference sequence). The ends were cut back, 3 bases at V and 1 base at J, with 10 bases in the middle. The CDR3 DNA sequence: TGTGCCAGCAGCTTTGGCTTCGGTTCCTACGAGCAGTACTTC. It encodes CASSFGFGSYEQYF.